Listed below are T cell receptor beta chains from one sample, sequenced in a study of cytomegalovirus exposure and HLA in healthy donors. Sequencing was performed with immunoSEQ multiplex PCR; in TCRdb, only in-frame clones are kept and a portion is missing. The sample holds around 50,000 clones, about 94% seen once. The sequencing sample was made of PBMCs. The source of these receptors is a woman younger than 30 in good health and CMV-seropositive. CDR3s include the opening cysteine and the closing phenylalanine or tryptophan. The order of the fields is J gene, D gene, V gene, clone size, CDR3 protein, CDR3 DNA. The D gene is left open where the match is weak. Clone size is shown for a subset of rows, as once, few, many or a class of expanded clone.

J gene: TRBJ2-1; D gene: -; V gene: TRBV7-9; clone size: -; CDR3 protein: CASSLGARVDEQFF; CDR3 DNA: TGTGCCAGCAGCTTAGGGGCGAGAGTCGATGAGCAGTTCTTC
J gene: TRBJ2-5; D gene: TRBD2; V gene: TRBV28; clone size: -; CDR3 protein: CASSFPRLAGGLEPSETQYF; CDR3 DNA: TGTGCCAGCAGTTTCCCGCGGCTAGCGGGAGGGCTAGAACCCAGTGAGACCCAGTACTTC
J gene: TRBJ1-4; D gene: -; V gene: TRBV28; clone size: -; CDR3 protein: CASSPSSEKLFF; CDR3 DNA: TGTGCCAGCAGCCCGTCCAGTGAAAAACTGTTTTTT
J gene: TRBJ1-3; D gene: TRBD1; V gene: TRBV28; clone size: -; CDR3 protein: CASSPTTGGISGNTIYF; CDR3 DNA: TGTGCCAGCAGTCCGACGACAGGGGGGATCTCTGGAAACACCATATATTTT
J gene: TRBJ2-3; D gene: -; V gene: TRBV28; clone size: -; CDR3 protein: CASVMGRTALIRDTQYF; CDR3 DNA: TGTGCCAGCGTTATGGGTCGGACAGCCCTTATCCGAGATACGCAGTATTTT
J gene: TRBJ1-4; D gene: -; V gene: TRBV29-1; clone size: -; CDR3 protein: CSVVLTHKEGATNEKLFF; CDR3 DNA: TGCAGCGTTGTGTTGACACACAAAGAAGGTGCAACTAATGAAAAACTGTTTTTT
J gene: TRBJ2-7; D gene: -; V gene: TRBV5-6; clone size: -; CDR3 protein: CASSLSRGRLSYEQYF; CDR3 DNA: TGTGCCAGCAGCTTAAGTAGAGGGCGCCTCTCCTACGAGCAGTACTTC
J gene: TRBJ1-2; D gene: TRBD1; V gene: TRBV15; clone size: once; CDR3 protein: CATSRVTGRGDYGYTF; CDR3 DNA: TGTGCCACCAGCAGAGTGACGGGCAGGGGGGACTATGGCTACACCTTC
J gene: TRBJ2-5; D gene: TRBD2; V gene: TRBV2; clone size: -; CDR3 protein: CASSGGLAVQETQYF; CDR3 DNA: TGTGCCAGCAGTGGAGGTCTAGCGGTACAAGAGACCCAGTACTTC
J gene: TRBJ1-2; D gene: TRBD1; V gene: TRBV5-1; clone size: -; CDR3 protein: CASSPGTGVNYGYTF; CDR3 DNA: TGCGCCAGCAGCCCCGGGACAGGGGTTAACTATGGCTACACCTTC
J gene: TRBJ2-3; D gene: -; V gene: TRBV7-7; clone size: -; CDR3 protein: CASSLSLSTDTQYF; CDR3 DNA: TGTGCTAGCAGCTTGTCTCTTAGCACAGATACGCAGTATTTT
J gene: TRBJ1-4; D gene: -; V gene: TRBV27; clone size: once; CDR3 protein: CASSLDSSGNEKLFF; CDR3 DNA: TGTGCCAGCAGCCTGGACAGCTCCGGAAATGAAAAACTGTTTTTT
J gene: TRBJ1-6; D gene: -; V gene: TRBV4-1; clone size: -; CDR3 protein: CASSQVLVGSGNSPLHF; CDR3 DNA: TGCGCCAGCAGCCAAGTTCTGGTCGGCTCGGGTAATTCACCCCTCCACTTT
J gene: TRBJ1-3; D gene: -; V gene: TRBV29-1; clone size: -; CDR3 protein: CSFLRRGSGNTIYF; CDR3 DNA: TGCAGCTTTTTAAGAAGGGGGTCTGGAAACACCATATATTTT
J gene: TRBJ2-5; D gene: -; V gene: TRBV7-8; clone size: -; CDR3 protein: CASSHDRKETQYF; CDR3 DNA: TGTGCCAGCAGTCATGACAGAAAAGAGACCCAGTACTTC
J gene: TRBJ2-3; D gene: -; V gene: TRBV9; clone size: -; CDR3 protein: CASSPQGGGRGADTQYF; CDR3 DNA: TGTGCCAGCAGCCCCCAAGGGGGGGGCAGGGGAGCAGATACGCAGTATTTT
J gene: TRBJ2-1; D gene: TRBD2; V gene: TRBV9; clone size: -; CDR3 protein: CASSVGASGISYNEQFF; CDR3 DNA: TGTGCCAGCAGCGTAGGCGCAAGCGGGATATCATACAATGAGCAGTTCTTC
J gene: TRBJ1-3; D gene: -; V gene: TRBV30; clone size: -; CDR3 protein: CAWSGGDRSYGNTIYF; CDR3 DNA: TGTGCCTGGAGTGGCGGGGACCGATCCTATGGAAACACCATATATTTT
J gene: TRBJ2-1; D gene: TRBD2; V gene: TRBV9; clone size: -; CDR3 protein: CASSVGQRGGDEQFF; CDR3 DNA: TGTGCCAGCAGCGTAGGACAGCGTGGGGGGGATGAGCAGTTCTTC
J gene: TRBJ1-4; D gene: -; V gene: TRBV28; clone size: -; CDR3 protein: CASSSSWEKLFF; CDR3 DNA: TGTGCCAGCAGCTCTAGCTGGGAAAAACTGTTTTTT
J gene: TRBJ2-7; D gene: TRBD1; V gene: TRBV11-2; clone size: -; CDR3 protein: CASSPYRGFSNEQYF; CDR3 DNA: TGTGCCAGCAGCCCCTACAGGGGGTTTAGTAACGAGCAGTACTTC
J gene: TRBJ2-3; D gene: -; V gene: TRBV5-1; clone size: -; CDR3 protein: CASSLELAEQTSTDTQYF; CDR3 DNA: TGCGCCAGCAGCTTAGAACTAGCAGAACAGACTAGCACAGATACGCAGTATTTT
J gene: TRBJ2-4; D gene: TRBD1; V gene: TRBV30; clone size: -; CDR3 protein: CAWSPGQDRALAKNIQYF; CDR3 DNA: TGTGCCTGGTCGCCGGGACAGGACCGTGCACTAGCCAAAAACATTCAGTACTTC
J gene: TRBJ2-1; D gene: TRBD2; V gene: TRBV4-3; clone size: -; CDR3 protein: CASSQDYGLAGGNEQFF; CDR3 DNA: TGCGCCAGCAGCCAAGATTACGGGCTAGCGGGAGGCAATGAGCAGTTCTTC
J gene: TRBJ2-1; D gene: -; V gene: TRBV29-1; clone size: -; CDR3 protein: CSVEERVSYNEQFF; CDR3 DNA: TGCAGCGTTGAAGAGCGAGTCTCCTACAATGAGCAGTTCTTC
J gene: TRBJ2-2; D gene: -; V gene: TRBV4-2; clone size: -; CDR3 protein: CASSPVAGELFF; CDR3 DNA: TGTGCCAGCAGCCCCGTCGCCGGGGAGCTGTTTTTT
J gene: TRBJ2-2; D gene: TRBD2; V gene: TRBV30; clone size: -; CDR3 protein: CAWSVVRELGELFF; CDR3 DNA: TGTGCCTGGAGTGTAGTGCGGGAGCTCGGGGAGCTGTTTTTT
J gene: TRBJ1-1; D gene: -; V gene: TRBV5-1; clone size: -; CDR3 protein: CASSLGDFPWGTEAFF; CDR3 DNA: TGCGCCAGCAGCTTGGGGGACTTCCCCTGGGGCACTGAAGCTTTCTTT
J gene: TRBJ2-2; D gene: -; V gene: TRBV6-1; clone size: -; CDR3 protein: CASSDLQETGELFF; CDR3 DNA: TGTGCCAGCAGTGATCTACAGGAGACCGGGGAGCTGTTTTTT
J gene: TRBJ2-7; D gene: TRBD2; V gene: TRBV11-2; clone size: -; CDR3 protein: CASSYGTSGRAPYEQYF; CDR3 DNA: TGTGCCAGCAGCTACGGGACTAGCGGGAGGGCCCCCTACGAGCAGTACTTC
J gene: TRBJ1-1; D gene: -; V gene: TRBV28; clone size: -; CDR3 protein: CASSQNPTRVPLEAFF; CDR3 DNA: TGTGCCAGCAGTCAAAACCCGACCAGGGTACCCCTCGAAGCTTTCTTT
J gene: TRBJ2-5; D gene: -; V gene: TRBV7-8; clone size: -; CDR3 protein: CASSLAGGETQYF; CDR3 DNA: TGTGCCAGCAGCTTAGCCGGGGGAGAGACCCAGTACTTC
J gene: TRBJ2-5; D gene: -; V gene: TRBV11-3; clone size: -; CDR3 protein: CASSFKRDSETQYF; CDR3 DNA: TGTGCCAGCAGCTTTAAACGGGACTCAGAGACCCAGTACTTC